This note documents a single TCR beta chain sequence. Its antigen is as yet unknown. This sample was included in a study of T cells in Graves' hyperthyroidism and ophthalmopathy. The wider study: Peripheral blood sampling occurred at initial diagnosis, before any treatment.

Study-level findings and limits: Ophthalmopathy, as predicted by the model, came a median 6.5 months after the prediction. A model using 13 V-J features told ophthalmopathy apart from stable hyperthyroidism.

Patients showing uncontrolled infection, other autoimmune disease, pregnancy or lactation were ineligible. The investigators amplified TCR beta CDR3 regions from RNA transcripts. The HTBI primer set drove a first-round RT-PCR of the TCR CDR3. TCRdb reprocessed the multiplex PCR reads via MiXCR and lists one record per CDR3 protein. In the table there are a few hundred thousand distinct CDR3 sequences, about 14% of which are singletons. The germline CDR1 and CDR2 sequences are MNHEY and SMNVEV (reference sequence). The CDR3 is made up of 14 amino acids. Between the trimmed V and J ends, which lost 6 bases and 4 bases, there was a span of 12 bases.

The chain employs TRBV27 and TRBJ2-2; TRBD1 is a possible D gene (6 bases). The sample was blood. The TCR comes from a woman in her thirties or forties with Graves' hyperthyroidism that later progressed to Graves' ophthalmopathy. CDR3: CASRDRFSTGELFF. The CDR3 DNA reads TGTGCCAGCAGAGACAGGTTCTCCACCGGGGAGCTGTTTTTT.